This T cell receptor beta chain derives from a study of T cell changes during pregnancy in multiple sclerosis. Trimming took 6 bases from V and 0 from J, leaving 7 bases between them. The CDR3 totals 13 residues. In germline, CDR1 is MDHEN, CDR2 SYDVKM. Assay used: immunoSEQ multiplex PCR; TCRdb lists only in-frame clones, some missing. The profile shows 55,000 to 85,000 clones, more than 90% of them singletons. The rearrangement joins TRBV28 to TRBJ2-3; D not certain. The sequence was obtained from a female donor with multiple sclerosis, enrolled in a pregnancy study. The sequencing here drew on peripheral blood, taken in the third trimester of pregnancy. As DNA, the CDR3 is TGTGCCAGCAGCCCGACAAGCACAGATACGCAGTATTTT. It codes for CASSPTSTDTQYF.